This T cell receptor (beta chain) was observed in a study of blood T cell repertoires in COVID-19. Background on the study: Sites across the United States, Italy and Spain contributed samples from acute and convalescent COVID-19. Sources were T cells, B-cell-depleted T cells, or PBMCs; the material itself was cDNA or gDNA.

Clones were read by immunoSEQ multiplex PCR, and TCRdb kept only the in-frame ones, dropping some. The profile shows 120,000 or so clones, roughly 87% of them singletons. Germline V lookup: CDR1 SNHLY, CDR2 FYNNEI. The junction had 7 bases not matched to a gene; V was cut back by 2 bases and J by 6 bases. The CDR3 consists of 15 residues. This rearrangement joins TRBV2 to TRBJ2-7; 10 bases align to TRBD1. The sequencing sample was made of peripheral blood. The clonotype was recovered from a human donor in a cohort sampled during active COVID-19. CDR3 amino acids: CASSELRQGAGEQYF. The CDR3 nucleotides are TGTGCCAGCAGTGAATTGAGACAGGGGGCTGGCGAGCAGTACTTC.